The next 6 T cell receptor beta chains were all read from a single sample in a study of sequential checkpoint blockade in melanoma. Profiled with immunoSEQ multiplex PCR; TCRdb holds only in-frame clones, not every one. The sample lists around 18,000 clones, around 66% occurring once. Stated treatment: randomized to nivolumab then ipilimumab (arm A) or the reverse (arm B). The starting material was CD8+ T cells sorted from blood (inferred from file names), obtained from a patient given nivolumab and ipilimumab in sequence. The source is a human donor with melanoma.

This clone was counted between two and nine times. The gene calls are TRBV5-6 and TRBJ1-3; TRBD1 matches 7 bases. V was pared by 4 bases and J by 0 bases, with 13 bases of the junction left unmatched. The CDR3 has 18 amino acids. Germline CDR1 and CDR2: SGHDT and YYEEEE. CDR3 sequence reads: CASSLARGQLYSGNTIYF. CDR3 coding DNA: TGTGCCAGCAGCCTAGCTCGGGGACAGCTTTACTCTGGAAACACCATATATTTT.

By proportion, this clone is medium-sized. The chain uses TRBV7-6 and TRBJ1-2; D gene uncertain. Germline V gene sequence: CDR1 SGHVS, CDR2 FNYEAQ. V was pared by 1 base and J by 7 bases, with 7 bases between. The CDR3 sequence is 12 residues long. The CDR3 nucleotides read TGTGCCAGCAGCTTAGACGGTGCTGGCTACACCTTC. Its protein is CASSLDGAGYTF.

This rearrangement joins TRBV2 to TRBJ2-7; TRBD2 matches 7 bases. Germline trimming cut 1 base from V and 4 bases from J; bases unmatched to any gene: 4. CDR3 size: 14 residues. The germline V gene has CDR1 SNHLY and CDR2 FYNNEI. For the CDR3, the DNA is TGTGCCAGCAGTGAAGGCGGGAGCGGGTACGAGCAGTACTTC. Translated: CASSEGGSGYEQYF.

This chain connects TRBV9 to TRBJ2-5, with 10 bases matching TRBD2. The ends lost 3 bases at V and 5 bases at J; junction bases unmatched: 7. This CDR3 region has 15 residues. CDR1 and CDR2 from the germline V gene are SGDLS and YYNGEE. CDR3 sequence reads: CASSALAGARETQYF. CDR3 coding DNA: TGTGCCAGCAGCGCCCTAGCGGGGGCCCGGGAGACCCAGTACTTC.

This clone has a single count. The chain has TRBV2 and TRBJ1-2; 9 positions match TRBD1. Germline loops: CDR1 SNHLY, CDR2 FYNNEI. J lost 2 bases, V lost 6 bases, and 7 bases had no gene match. The CDR3 is 15 residues long. As DNA, the CDR3 is TGTGCCAGCAGGGGACAGGGAAGCAGGAACTATGGCTACACCTTC. Translated, it gives CASRGQGSRNYGYTF.

The chain recombines TRBV7-9 with TRBJ2-7; TRBD1 agrees at 10 bases. V was clipped by 5 bases and J by 4 bases; unmatched bases: 8. The CDR3 has 15 amino acids. Looked up from germline, CDR1 is SEHNR and CDR2 is FQNEAQ (reference sequence). CDR3 in DNA: TGTGCCAGCAGCCCGGACAGGGGGTACAGGTACGAGCAGTACTTC. This translates into CASSPDRGYRYEQYF.